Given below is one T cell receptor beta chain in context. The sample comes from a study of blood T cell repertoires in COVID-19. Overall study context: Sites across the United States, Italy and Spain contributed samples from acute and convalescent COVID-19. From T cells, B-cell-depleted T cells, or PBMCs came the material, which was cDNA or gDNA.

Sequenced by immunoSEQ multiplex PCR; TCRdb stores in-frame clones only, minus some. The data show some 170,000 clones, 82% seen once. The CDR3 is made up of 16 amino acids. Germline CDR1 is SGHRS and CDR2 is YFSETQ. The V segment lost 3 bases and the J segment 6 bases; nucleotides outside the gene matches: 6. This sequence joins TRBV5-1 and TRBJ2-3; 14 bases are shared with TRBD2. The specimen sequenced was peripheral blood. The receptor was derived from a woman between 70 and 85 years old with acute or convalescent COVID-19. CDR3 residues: CASSSGTSGRWDTQYF. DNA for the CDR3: TGCGCCAGCAGCTCCGGGACTAGCGGGAGATGGGATACGCAGTATTTT. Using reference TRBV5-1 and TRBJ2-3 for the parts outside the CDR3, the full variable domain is KAGVTQTPRYLIKTRGQQVTLSCSPISGHRSVSWYQQTPGQGLQFLFEYFSETQRNKGNFPGRFSGRQFSNSRSEMNVSTLELGDSALYLCASSSGTSGRWDTQYFGPGTRLTVL.